The 9 T cell receptor beta chains below come from one sample, sequenced in a study of cytomegalovirus exposure and HLA in healthy donors. Primers included in the PCR were 60 Vbeta and 13 Jbeta primers. Using immunoSEQ multiplex PCR, the repertoire was profiled, and TCRdb retains in-frame clones only, with some absent. Of just over 150,000 clones in the sample, approximately 86% are singletons; the top ten hold roughly 1.9%. Sequenced: PBMCs. These receptors all come from a woman aged 18-35 years in good health and CMV-seronegative.

This clone was seen a few times. This rearrangement joins TRBV6-5 to TRBJ1-1; D might be TRBD1 (6 bases). V was pared by 7 bases and J by 2 bases, with 14 bases between. Germline V gene data show CDR1 as MNHEY and CDR2 as SVGAGI. This CDR3 is built from 14 residues. The CDR3 DNA sequence: TGTGCCAGCACCCGGGACAAAGGTAACACTGAAGCTTTCTTT. This encodes CASTRDKGNTEAFF.

The rearrangement joins TRBV29-1 to TRBJ2-1, with TRBD1 matching 7 bases. The CDR3 runs to 14 residues. V dropped 2 bases and J dropped 2; count of bases not matched to a gene: 3. The germline V gene encodes CDR1 SQVTM and CDR2 ANQGSEA. Here the CDR3 reads CSVEPGQPYNEQFF. Written as DNA, the CDR3 is TGCAGCGTTGAACCGGGACAGCCCTACAATGAGCAGTTCTTC.

J is TRBJ1-6 and V is TRBV2; 8 positions match TRBD1. The V and J ends lost 7 bases and 5 bases, in that order; junction bases with no gene match: 7. CDR3 size: 15 residues. CDR1 and CDR2 from the germline V gene are SNHLY and FYNNEI. The chain's CDR3 is CASKGRQGNNSPLHF. The CDR3 region has the DNA TGTGCCAGCAAGGGCCGACAGGGGAATAATTCACCCCTCCACTTT.

The chain has TRBV28 and TRBJ1-5; D unclear. Trimming removed 6 bases from V and 3 bases from J, with 9 bases in between. This CDR3 region has 13 residues. In germline, CDR1 is MDHEN, CDR2 SYDVKM. The CDR3 DNA follows: TGTGCCAGCAGGTGGGAGTTCAATCAGCCCCAGCATTTT. The encoded protein is CASRWEFNQPQHF.

The chain has TRBV4-2 and TRBJ2-7; D is perhaps TRBD2 (6 bases). Germline V lookup: CDR1 LGHNA, CDR2 YNFKEQ. CDR3 length: 16 amino acids. V shed 0 bases and J shed 0 bases, with 12 bases lying between them. This CDR3 reads CASSQDHGDSSYEQYF. The CDR3 DNA reads TGTGCCAGCAGCCAAGATCACGGGGACTCCTCCTACGAGCAGTACTTC.

The chain combines TRBV27 with TRBJ2-2, with D possibly matching TRBD2 (7 bases). There are 16 residues in the CDR3. The germline V and J ends were trimmed by 3 bases and 0 bases, with 11 bases remaining between them. CDR1 and CDR2 (germline): MNHEY, SMNVEV (reference sequence). The CDR3 bases are TGTGCCAGCAGTTTTCCGGGGGGCGCGAACACCGGGGAGCTGTTTTTT. This encodes CASSFPGGANTGELFF.

This rearrangement joins TRBV5-1 to TRBJ2-3; D remains ambiguous. Deletions cut 5 bases from V and 2 bases from J, with 9 bases between. Germline lookup yields CDR1 SGHRS and CDR2 YFSETQ. The length of the CDR3 is 13 residues. The CDR3 sequence is CASRRVPTDTQYF. As DNA, the CDR3 is TGCGCCAGCAGGCGCGTCCCCACAGATACGCAGTATTTT.

The chain carries TRBV9 and TRBJ1-2, with 8 bases lining up with TRBD1. V was pared by 3 bases and J by 8 bases, with 6 bases of the junction left unmatched. CDR3 length: 13 residues. Germline V CDR1 and CDR2: SGDLS, YYNGEE. The CDR3 spells CASSADRVGGYTF. Written as DNA, the CDR3 is TGTGCCAGCAGCGCGGACAGGGTGGGGGGCTACACCTTC. Full variable domain (missing parts from reference TRBV9 and TRBJ1-2): DSGVTQTPKHLITATGQRVTLRCSPRSGDLSVYWYQQSLDQGLQFLIQYYNGEERAKGNILERFSAQQFPDLHSELNLSSLELGDSALYFCASSADRVGGYTFGSGTRLTVV.

The rearrangement joins TRBV9 to TRBJ2-7, with 11 bases that match TRBD1. This CDR3 contains 14 residues. The junction had 4 bases not matched to a gene; V was cut back by 4 bases and J by 4 bases. From germline, CDR1 is SGDLS and CDR2 YYNGEE. CDR3 sequence: CASSPGQGGYEQYF. The CDR3, as DNA: TGTGCCAGCAGCCCGGGACAGGGGGGATACGAGCAGTACTTC.